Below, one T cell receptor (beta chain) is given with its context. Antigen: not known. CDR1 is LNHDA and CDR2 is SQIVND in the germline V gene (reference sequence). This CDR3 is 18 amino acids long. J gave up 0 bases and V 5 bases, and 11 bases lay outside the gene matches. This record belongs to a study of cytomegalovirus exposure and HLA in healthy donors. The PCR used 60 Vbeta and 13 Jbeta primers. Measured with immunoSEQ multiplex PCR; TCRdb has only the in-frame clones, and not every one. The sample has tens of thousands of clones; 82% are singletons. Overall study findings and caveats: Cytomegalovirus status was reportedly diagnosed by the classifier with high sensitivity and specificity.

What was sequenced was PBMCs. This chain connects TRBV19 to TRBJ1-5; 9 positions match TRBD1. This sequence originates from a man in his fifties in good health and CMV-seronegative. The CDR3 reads CASSPRRDRDYSNQPQHF. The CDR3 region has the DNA TGTGCCAGTAGTCCCAGACGGGACAGGGATTATAGCAATCAGCCCCAGCATTTT. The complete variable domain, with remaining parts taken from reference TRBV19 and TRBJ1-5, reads DGGITQSPKYLFRKEGQNVTLSCEQNLNHDAMYWYRQDPGQGLRLIYYSQIVNDFQKGDIAEGYSVSREKKESFPLTVTSAQKNPTAFYLCASSPRRDRDYSNQPQHFGDGTRLSIL.